The source of this T cell receptor beta chain is a study of T cells in Graves' hyperthyroidism and ophthalmopathy. General observations from the study: Classification by a 13 V-J model distinguished ophthalmopathy from stable hyperthyroidism.

Amplified TCR beta CDR3 regions came from RNA transcripts. The study used the HTBI primer set for a first-round RT-PCR of the TCR CDR3. TCRdb analysed the multiplex PCR reads with MiXCR anew, one entry per CDR3 protein. This sample has a few hundred thousand distinct CDR3 sequences, with over 15% found just once. The CDR3 is 12 residues long. Trimming left V 5 bases short and J 10 bases short, with 14 bases between. Ten or more counts support this clonotype. Its antigen is as yet unknown. Diagnoses were made from clinical symptoms, serum measures (thyroxine and TRAb), thyroid ultrasound and orbital computed tomography.

Sequencing input: blood. This rearrangement joins TRBV12-3 or TRBV12-4 to TRBJ1-2; D possibly corresponds to TRBD1 (6 bases). The sequence was obtained from a woman aged 40 to 49 with Graves' ophthalmopathy. The CDR3 protein is CASSRGGLVYTF. The CDR3 DNA reads as TGTGCCAGCAGTCGAGGGGGGTTGGTCTACACCTTC.